This TCR beta chain was sequenced in a study of cytomegalovirus exposure and HLA in healthy donors. The CDR3 contains 15 residues. The junction had 4 bases not matched to a gene; V was cut back by 0 bases and J by 7 bases. Germline values: CDR1 SSHAT, CDR2 FNYEAQ (reference sequence). About this clone: Antigen specificity is unknown.

The PCR contained 60 Vbeta and 13 Jbeta primers. The repertoire was sequenced with immunoSEQ multiplex PCR; TCRdb's copy has only in-frame clones and lacks some. The sample has about 190,000 clones, more than 75% seen once. Findings and caveats of the study: Several top significant clusters appeared, in a later analysis, to be linked to common viral pathogens.

The receptor was derived from a woman aged 18-35 years in good health and CMV-seronegative. The J gene is TRBJ2-1, the V gene TRBV7-7, with 9 bases fitting TRBD2. The sample consisted of PBMCs. The CDR3 loop reads CASSLAAGGRNEQFF. CDR3 bases: TGTGCCAGCAGCTTAGCCGCGGGAGGGAGGAATGAGCAGTTCTTC.